The clone carrying this T cell receptor beta chain has just one count. The data were taken from a study of blood T cell repertoires in COVID-19. Assay: immunoSEQ multiplex PCR; the TCRdb copy retains only in-frame clones and omits some. The table lists hundreds of thousands of clones, 87% of them singletons. The CDR3 is 17 amino acids. Trimming took 3 bases from V and 0 from J; bases not matched to a gene: 7. Germline assignment: CDR1 KGHSH and CDR2 LQKENI. The sequenced sample was peripheral blood. This sequence joins TRBV18 and TRBJ1-3, with TRBD1 identical over 8 bases. The clonotype was recovered from a woman aged 45-65 years who had recovered from COVID-19. CDR3 sequence (DNA): TGTGCCAGCTCACCGGCAGGGGGCGAGAGCTCTGGAAACACCATATATTTT. Protein: CASSPAGGESSGNTIYF.